A single sample gave rise to the 21 T cell receptor beta chains below, sequenced in a study of blood T cell repertoires in COVID-19. Clones were read by immunoSEQ multiplex PCR, and TCRdb kept only the in-frame ones, dropping some. There are some 130,000 clones in the sample; 80% to 90% occur only once, and around 3.4% lies in the top ten. Sequencing was done on a sample of peripheral blood. The receptors were gathered from a woman aged 60-75 years with acute or convalescent COVID-19.

V and J are TRBV28 and TRBJ1-1, with D unclear. Trimming removed 1 base at V and 1 base at J, with 10 bases between. The CDR3 spans 15 residues. Looked up from germline, CDR1 is MDHEN and CDR2 is SYDVKM. For the CDR3, the DNA is TGTGCCAGCAGTTTATTGGCTGGAGCGAACACTGAAGCTTTCTTT. Residues: CASSLLAGANTEAFF. The complete variable domain, with remaining parts taken from reference TRBV28 and TRBJ1-1, reads DVKVTQSSRYLVKRTGEKVFLECVQDMDHENMFWYRQDPGLGLRLIYFSYDVKMKEKGDIPEGYSVSREKKERFSLILESASTNQTSMYLCASSLLAGANTEAFFGQGTRLTVV.

This rearrangement joins TRBV2 to TRBJ1-6; D perhaps matches TRBD1 (5 bases). V dropped 7 bases and J dropped 3 bases, with 19 bases sitting between them. Germline CDR1 SNHLY, CDR2 FYNNEI. The CDR3 runs 17 residues. The DNA for the CDR3 is TGTGCCAGCAAAGCCCCGGGGGAGGACCTCTATAATTCACCCCTCCACTTT. Translating gives CASKAPGEDLYNSPLHF.

The chain is built from TRBV2 and TRBJ2-5; D not certain. The germline V gene encodes CDR1 SNHLY and CDR2 FYNNEI. The CDR3 spans 13 residues. V was shortened by 7 bases and J by 5 bases, with 14 bases between the two germline ends. For the CDR3, the DNA is TGTGCCAGCACAGAGGAGAGAGTTGAGACCCAGTACTTC. This translates into CASTEERVETQYF. The full variable domain, rest sourced from reference TRBV2 and TRBJ2-5, is EPEVTQTPSHQVTQMGQEVILRCVPISNHLYFYWYRQILGQKVEFLVSFYNNEISEKSEIFDDQFSVERPDGSNFTLKIRSTKLEDSAMYFCASTEERVETQYFGPGTRLLVL.

The chain is built from TRBV28 and TRBJ2-7, with D perhaps matching TRBD2 (5 bases). This CDR3 is 15 amino acids long. Trimming left V 4 bases short and J 0 bases short, with 13 bases between. The germline CDR1 and CDR2 sequences are MDHEN and SYDVKM. This CDR3 reads CASSSGGRNSYEQYF. The CDR3 DNA reads TGTGCCAGCAGTTCCGGAGGACGGAACTCCTACGAGCAGTACTTC. The full variable domain, rest sourced from reference TRBV28 and TRBJ2-7, is DVKVTQSSRYLVKRTGEKVFLECVQDMDHENMFWYRQDPGLGLRLIYFSYDVKMKEKGDIPEGYSVSREKKERFSLILESASTNQTSMYLCASSSGGRNSYEQYFGPGTRLTVT.

CDR3 DNA: TGTGCCAGCAGTTTACAGGGGACTGAAGCTTTCTTT. Translating gives CASSLQGTEAFF. V is TRBV12-3 or TRBV12-4 and J is TRBJ1-1, with D possibly TRBD1 on 6 matching bases. V lost 2 bases, J lost 5 bases, and 6 bases lay in between. CDR3 size: 12 residues.

This clone was counted only a few times. The rearrangement joins TRBV15 to TRBJ1-4; 7 nucleotides agree with TRBD1. Trimming at V came to 3 bases and at J to 4 bases, leaving 8 bases not matched to a gene. The length of the CDR3 is 16 residues. Germline V gene data show CDR1 as LNHNV and CDR2 as YYDKDF (reference sequence). CDR3 in amino acids: CATSRDRTGYNEKLFF. CDR3 DNA sequence: TGTGCCACCAGCAGGGACAGGACGGGTTATAATGAAAAACTGTTTTTT. The full variable domain, completed using reference TRBV15 and TRBJ1-4, is DAMVIQNPRYQVTQFGKPVTLSCSQTLNHNVMYWYQQKSSQAPKLLFHYYDKDFNNEADTPDNFQSRRPNTSFCFLDIRSPGLGDTAMYLCATSRDRTGYNEKLFFGSGTQLSVL.

The J gene is TRBJ1-3, the V gene TRBV9; possibly TRBD1 for D (6 bases). V lost 2 bases, J lost 8 bases, and 17 bases lay in between. Per the germline V gene, CDR1 is SGDLS and CDR2 is YYNGEE. There are 15 residues in the CDR3. DNA for the CDR3: TGTGCCAGCAGCGTCTCGGGGGGCGCGTTGCACACCATATATTTT. Protein sequence: CASSVSGGALHTIYF.

J is TRBJ1-2 and V is TRBV29-1; D possibly corresponds to TRBD1 (5 bases). Trimming pared 3 bases from V and 1 base from J, leaving 6 bases between. Germline V gene data show CDR1 as SQVTM and CDR2 as ANQGSEA. This CDR3 is built from 12 residues. The CDR3 DNA reads TGCAGCGTTGACCAGGGTAACTATGGCTACACCTTC. It yields the protein CSVDQGNYGYTF.

The chain has TRBV7-3 and TRBJ2-7; 8 positions agree with TRBD1. This CDR3 is 13 amino acids long. Germline loops: CDR1 SGHTA, CDR2 FQGTGA. Unmatched junction bases numbered 0, after V lost 2 bases and J lost 3 bases. CDR3 sequence: CASSLDRGYEQYV. CDR3 bases: TGTGCCAGCAGCTTAGACAGGGGCTACGAGCAGTACGTC.

The CDR3 spells CASSKGLASEQFF. DNA of the CDR3: TGTGCCAGCAGCAAGGGACTAGCAAGTGAGCAGTTCTTC. This sequence joins TRBV7-9 and TRBJ2-1; TRBD2 aligns across 9 bases. This CDR3 comprises 13 residues. Germline trimming cut 5 bases from V and 9 bases from J; bases unmatched to any gene: 5. Germline values: CDR1 SEHNR, CDR2 FQNEAQ (reference sequence). Variable domain in full (rest from reference TRBV7-9 and TRBJ2-1): DTGVSQNPRHKITKRGQNVTFRCDPISEHNRLYWYRQTLGQGPEFLTYFQNEAQLEKSRLLSDRFSAERPKGSFSTLEIQRTEQGDSAMYLCASSKGLASEQFFGPGTRLTVL.

The chain is built from TRBV7-2 and TRBJ1-2; the match to TRBD1 covers 7 bases. The CDR3 is made up of 13 amino acids. V was pared by 5 bases and J by 7 bases, with 7 bases of the junction left unmatched. CDR1 SGHTA and CDR2 FQGNSA come from the germline V gene. The CDR3: CASSRTGAGGYTF. CDR3 bases: TGTGCCAGCAGCCGCACAGGGGCCGGTGGCTACACCTTC. Full variable domain (rest looked up from reference TRBV7-2 and TRBJ1-2): GAGVSQSPSNKVTEKGKDVELRCDPISGHTALYWYRQSLGQGLEFLIYFQGNSAPDKSGLPSDRFSAERTGGSVSTLTIQRTQQEDSAVYLCASSRTGAGGYTFGSGTRLTVV.

The chain is built from TRBV3-1 (or the pseudogene TRBV3-2) and TRBJ1-4; 9 bases align to TRBD1. The V gene's germline CDR1 is LGHDT and CDR2 YNNKEL (reference sequence). J was trimmed by 12 bases and V by 5 bases; bases with no gene match: 4. The CDR3 consists of 12 residues. CDR3 bases: TGTGCCAGCAGCTCCCGGGACAGGGAACTGTTTTTT. Residues: CASSSRDRELFF.

CDR3 bases: TGCAGTGCTAGATCCTATTATGGCTACACCTTC. Protein sequence: CSARSYYGYTF. The genes are TRBV20-1 and TRBJ1-2; no reliable D call. The CDR3 covers 11 residues. V lost 2 bases, J lost 5 bases, and 6 bases lay in between. CDR1 DFQATT and CDR2 SNEGSKA come from the germline V gene (reference sequence).

The chain has TRBV3-1 (or the pseudogene TRBV3-2) and TRBJ2-3; 8 nucleotides align to TRBD2. The CDR3 sequence is 16 residues long. Looked up from germline, CDR1 is LGHDT and CDR2 is YNNKEL (reference sequence). Trimming at V came to 6 bases and at J to 2 bases, leaving 10 bases not matched to a gene. CDR3 protein: CASRLPGGVYTDTQYF. For the CDR3, the DNA is TGTGCCAGCAGGCTCCCGGGGGGGGTTTACACAGATACGCAGTATTTT.

This clone was counted ten times or more. The chain employs TRBV5-1 and TRBJ2-1; D call uncertain. The V end was cut by 3 bases, the J end by 1 base, with 11 bases between. The germline V gene encodes CDR1 SGHRS and CDR2 YFSETQ. This CDR3 contains 15 residues. In DNA form, the CDR3 reads TGCGCCAGCAGCTGGTATGGGCTGTCCTACAATGAGCAGTTCTTC. Its protein is CASSWYGLSYNEQFF. The entire variable domain, with the rest obtained from reference TRBV5-1 and TRBJ2-1, is as follows: KAGVTQTPRYLIKTRGQQVTLSCSPISGHRSVSWYQQTPGQGLQFLFEYFSETQRNKGNFPGRFSGRQFSNSRSEMNVSTLELGDSALYLCASSWYGLSYNEQFFGPGTRLTVL.

In the case of this clone: Mismatch with germline at one junction end may stem from a read error. The DNA of the CDR3 is TGCGCCAGCAGCTTGGCGGGGACTAGCGGGAGTCCCACGATCTTC. This gives the protein CASSLAGTSGSPTIF. The chain has TRBV5-1 and TRBJ2-1, with TRBD2 identical over 14 bases. There are 15 residues in the CDR3. In germline, CDR1 is SGHRS, CDR2 YFSETQ.

This clone is a singleton in its sample. The chain recombines TRBV5-1 with TRBJ2-7; D remains ambiguous. Trimming removed 1 base from V and 2 bases from J, with 13 bases in between. The CDR3 is 15 amino acids. The germline V gene encodes CDR1 SGHRS and CDR2 YFSETQ. CDR3 in amino acids: CASSLNGQVAYEQYF. The CDR3 DNA follows: TGCGCCAGCAGCTTGAATGGCCAGGTCGCCTACGAGCAGTACTTC.

In this sample, this clone turned up once. The chain links TRBV2 to TRBJ2-1, with 8 nucleotides matching TRBD2. CDR1 and CDR2 (germline): SNHLY, FYNNEI. V dropped 7 bases and J dropped 3; count of bases not matched to a gene: 8. CDR3 size: 15 residues. The CDR3 DNA follows: TGTGCCAGCATGGAAACGGGAGGGCTCTACAATGAGCAGTTCTTC. As protein: CASMETGGLYNEQFF. Full variable domain (outside the CDR3, taken from reference TRBV2 and TRBJ2-1): EPEVTQTPSHQVTQMGQEVILRCVPISNHLYFYWYRQILGQKVEFLVSFYNNEISEKSEIFDDQFSVERPDGSNFTLKIRSTKLEDSAMYFCASMETGGLYNEQFFGPGTRLTVL.

The chain uses TRBV9 and TRBJ2-1; 7 nucleotides align to TRBD2. The ends lost 2 bases at V and 4 bases at J; junction bases unmatched: 3. CDR3 size: 14 residues. Germline CDR1 and CDR2: SGDLS and YYNGEE. CDR3 nucleotides: TGTGCCAGCAGCGTGTCTAGCGGATACAATGAGCAGTTCTTC. Translating gives CASSVSSGYNEQFF.

This rearrangement joins TRBV2 to TRBJ1-1, with TRBD1 matching 10 bases. V lost 6 bases, J lost 4 bases, and 14 bases stayed unmatched. The V gene's germline CDR1 is SNHLY and CDR2 FYNNEI. The CDR3 contains 17 residues. CDR3 nucleotide sequence: TGTGCCAGCAGGGTTACGGGACAGGGGATAAGGAGCACTGAAGCTTTCTTT. This sequence encodes CASRVTGQGIRSTEAFF. Based on the CDR3 plus reference TRBV2 and TRBJ1-1, the full variable domain is EPEVTQTPSHQVTQMGQEVILRCVPISNHLYFYWYRQILGQKVEFLVSFYNNEISEKSEIFDDQFSVERPDGSNFTLKIRSTKLEDSAMYFCASRVTGQGIRSTEAFFGQGTRLTVV.

The J gene is TRBJ2-3, the V gene TRBV9; D is perhaps TRBD2 (6 bases). Trimming took off 2 bases at V and 6 bases at J, with 13 bases between the two ends. The V gene's germline CDR1 is SGDLS and CDR2 YYNGEE. This CDR3 region has 14 residues. The CDR3 bases are TGTGCCAGCAGCGTTGACTCGGGAGCGGATACGCAGTATTTT. This codes for CASSVDSGADTQYF.